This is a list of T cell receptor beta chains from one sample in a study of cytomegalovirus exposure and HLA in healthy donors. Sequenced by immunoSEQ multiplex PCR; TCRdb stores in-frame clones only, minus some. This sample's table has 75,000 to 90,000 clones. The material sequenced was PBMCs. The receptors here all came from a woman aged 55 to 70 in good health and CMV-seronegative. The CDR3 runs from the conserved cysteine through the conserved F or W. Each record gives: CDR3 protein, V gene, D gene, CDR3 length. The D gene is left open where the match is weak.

CDR3 protein: CASSLSGQETQYF; V gene: TRBV7-2; D gene: .; CDR3 length: 13
CDR3 protein: CASSFFSRGGYTF; V gene: TRBV27; D gene: .; CDR3 length: 13
CDR3 protein: CASSYESSGRTDTQYF; V gene: TRBV6-6; D gene: TRBD2; CDR3 length: 16
CDR3 protein: CASSLGVRQGEQFF; V gene: TRBV5-1; D gene: TRBD1; CDR3 length: 14
CDR3 protein: CASSQGQGRRAFF; V gene: TRBV11-3; D gene: TRBD1; CDR3 length: 13
CDR3 protein: CASSLWTGGYNQPQHF; V gene: TRBV28; D gene: .; CDR3 length: 16
CDR3 protein: CASSLATVQETQYF; V gene: TRBV5-4; D gene: .; CDR3 length: 14
CDR3 protein: CASTGLGNEQFF; V gene: TRBV7-6; D gene: TRBD2; CDR3 length: 12
CDR3 protein: CASSILSAGEFSYEQYF; V gene: TRBV19; D gene: TRBD2; CDR3 length: 17
CDR3 protein: CASSLPTNTEAFF; V gene: TRBV28; D gene: .; CDR3 length: 13
CDR3 protein: CASSPWDRVAETQYF; V gene: TRBV7-9; D gene: TRBD1; CDR3 length: 15
CDR3 protein: CASSLSGDSYNEQFF; V gene: TRBV11-3; D gene: .; CDR3 length: 15
CDR3 protein: CASGFRDRDHEQYF; V gene: TRBV11-1; D gene: TRBD1; CDR3 length: 14
CDR3 protein: CASTGQIDYGYTF; V gene: TRBV19; D gene: TRBD1; CDR3 length: 13
CDR3 protein: CASNFPSTDTQYF; V gene: TRBV28; D gene: .; CDR3 length: 13
CDR3 protein: CASSLMGDRGQEQYF; V gene: TRBV7-3; D gene: TRBD1; CDR3 length: 15
CDR3 protein: CATSGTGGSGELFF; V gene: TRBV6-5; D gene: TRBD1; CDR3 length: 14